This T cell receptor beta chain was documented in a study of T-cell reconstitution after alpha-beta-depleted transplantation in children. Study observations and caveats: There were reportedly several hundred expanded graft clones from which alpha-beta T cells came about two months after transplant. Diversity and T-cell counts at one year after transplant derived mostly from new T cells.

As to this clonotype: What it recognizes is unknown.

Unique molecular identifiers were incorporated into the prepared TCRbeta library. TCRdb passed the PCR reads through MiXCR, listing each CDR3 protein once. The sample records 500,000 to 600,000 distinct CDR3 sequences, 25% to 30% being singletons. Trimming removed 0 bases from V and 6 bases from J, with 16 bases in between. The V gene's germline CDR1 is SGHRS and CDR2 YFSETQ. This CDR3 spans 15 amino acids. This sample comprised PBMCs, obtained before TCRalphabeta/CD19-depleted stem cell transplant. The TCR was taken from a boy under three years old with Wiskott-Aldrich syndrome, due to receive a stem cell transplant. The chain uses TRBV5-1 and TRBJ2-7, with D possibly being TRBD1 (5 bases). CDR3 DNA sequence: TGCGCCAGCAGCTTGGCCGCGGCAGGGTCACGCGAGCAGTACTTC. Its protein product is CASSLAAAGSREQYF.